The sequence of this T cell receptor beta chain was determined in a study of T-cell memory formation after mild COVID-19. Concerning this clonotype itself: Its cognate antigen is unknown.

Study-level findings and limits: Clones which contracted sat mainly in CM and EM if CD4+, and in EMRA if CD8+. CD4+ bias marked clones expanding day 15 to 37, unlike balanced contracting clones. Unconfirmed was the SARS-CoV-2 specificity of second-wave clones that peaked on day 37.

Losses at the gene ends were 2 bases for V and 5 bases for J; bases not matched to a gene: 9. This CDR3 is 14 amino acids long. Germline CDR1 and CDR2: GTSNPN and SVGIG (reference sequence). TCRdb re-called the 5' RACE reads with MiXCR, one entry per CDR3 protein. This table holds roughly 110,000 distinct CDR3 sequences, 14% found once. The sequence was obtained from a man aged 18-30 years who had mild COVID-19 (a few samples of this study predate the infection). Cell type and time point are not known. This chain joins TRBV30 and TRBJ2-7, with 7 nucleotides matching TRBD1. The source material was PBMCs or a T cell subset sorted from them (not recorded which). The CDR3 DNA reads TGTGCCTGGAGTCCACGGACAGGATGGGACGAGCAGTACTTC. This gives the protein CAWSPRTGWDEQYF. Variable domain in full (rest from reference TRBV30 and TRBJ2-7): SQTIHQWPATLVQPVGSPLSLECTVEGTSNPNLYWYRQAAGRGLQLLFYSVGIGQISSEVPQNLSASRPQDRQFILSSKKLLLSDSGFYLCAWSPRTGWDEQYFGPGTRLTVT.